The 12 T cell receptor beta chains listed next were all sequenced from one sample in a study of cytomegalovirus exposure and HLA in healthy donors. The PCR made use of 60 Vbeta and 13 Jbeta primers. Sequencing was performed with immunoSEQ multiplex PCR; in TCRdb, only in-frame clones are kept and a portion is missing. The table lists around 100,000 clones. The material sequenced was PBMCs. The receptors originated from a man aged 35-49 years in good health and CMV-seropositive.

The V gene is TRBV9, the J gene TRBJ2-7; possibly TRBD2 for D (6 bases). CDR1 SGDLS and CDR2 YYNGEE come from the germline V gene. Trimming cost V 4 bases and J 3 bases, with 17 bases left between them. The CDR3 totals 15 residues. The CDR3 sequence: CASSRGSRALYEQYF. CDR3 bases: TGTGCCAGCAGCCGGGGGTCGAGGGCCCTCTACGAGCAGTACTTC.

This chain uses TRBV6-5 with TRBJ2-1; 8 nucleotides match TRBD1. V gave up 6 bases and J gave up 7 bases; unmatched junction bases: 8. This CDR3 comprises 14 residues. Germline V lookup: CDR1 MNHEY, CDR2 SVGAGI. DNA of the CDR3: TGTGCCAGCAGCGGGACAGGCAAGATGAATGAGCAGTTCTTC. Residues: CASSGTGKMNEQFF.

The chain combines TRBV4-2 with TRBJ2-7, with D perhaps matching TRBD2 (6 bases). This CDR3 is built from 14 residues. V was cut by 6 bases and J by 3 bases, with 15 bases left in between. CDR1 and CDR2 (germline): LGHNA, YNFKEQ. In DNA form, the CDR3 reads TGTGCCAGCAGTAAGGACTACAAACGCTACGAGCAGTACTTC. Its translation: CASSKDYKRYEQYF.

The chain employs TRBV5-6 and TRBJ2-3; a possible D gene is TRBD2 (6 bases). V was clipped by 0 bases and J by 6 bases, with 14 bases between them. This CDR3 comprises 15 residues. CDR1 and CDR2 from the germline V gene are SGHDT and YYEEEE. The CDR3 spells CASSLEVGGADTQYF. The CDR3, as DNA: TGTGCCAGCAGCTTGGAGGTCGGGGGTGCGGATACGCAGTATTTT.

The chain couples TRBV11-3 to TRBJ2-1; 11 positions agree with TRBD2. Trimming took 4 bases from V and 8 from J; bases not matched to a gene: 10. The V gene's germline CDR1 is SGHNT and CDR2 YENEEA. The CDR3 contains 16 residues. CDR3 sequence reads: CASSSRLAGREDEQFF. The CDR3 DNA sequence: TGTGCCAGCAGCTCTAGACTAGCGGGAAGGGAGGATGAGCAGTTCTTC.

V usage is TRBV30 and J usage is TRBJ1-2; D unresolved. V was clipped by 4 bases and J by 4 bases, with 10 bases between them. Germline V gene data show CDR1 as GTSNPN and CDR2 as SVGIG (reference sequence). The CDR3 runs 12 residues. CDR3 in DNA: TGTGCCTGGACTCTAGGTGCCTATGGCTACACCTTC. Translating it yields CAWTLGAYGYTF. The variable domain in full, completed from reference TRBV30 and TRBJ1-2, reads SQTIHQWPATLVQPVGSPLSLECTVEGTSNPNLYWYRQAAGRGLQLLFYSVGIGQISSEVPQNLSASRPQDRQFILSSKKLLLSDSGFYLCAWTLGAYGYTFGSGTRLTVV.

This chain connects TRBV5-1 to TRBJ2-5; the D gene is possibly TRBD2 (6 bases). In germline, CDR1 is SGHRS, CDR2 YFSETQ. The CDR3 has 17 residues. Trimming left V 4 bases short and J 5 bases short, with 24 bases between. The CDR3 loop is CASSQTPRVPGAETQYF. In DNA, the CDR3 is TGCGCCAGCAGCCAAACCCCTAGAGTACCGGGAGCTGAGACCCAGTACTTC.

V is TRBV10-3 and J is TRBJ2-3; 9 nucleotides agree with TRBD2. CDR1 is ENHRY, CDR2 SYGVKD, per germline. This CDR3 has 15 residues. V trimming: 6 bases; J trimming: 2 bases; junction bases outside the gene matches: 6. As DNA, the CDR3 is TGTGCCATCAGGAGGGGACTAGCCCCCACAGATACGCAGTATTTT. This encodes CAIRRGLAPTDTQYF.

The rearrangement links TRBV28 to TRBJ2-7; D possibly corresponds to TRBD2 (6 bases). This CDR3 is built from 13 residues. V was shortened by 6 bases and J by 0 bases, with 9 bases between the two germline ends. CDR1 is MDHEN and CDR2 is SYDVKM in the germline V gene. CDR3 sequence reads: CASSLEGSYEQYF. Here the CDR3 DNA reads TGTGCCAGCAGCTTGGAGGGCTCCTACGAGCAGTACTTC.

V and J are TRBV7-3 and TRBJ2-3; no reliable D call. Germline CDR1 SGHTA, CDR2 FQGTGA. The V end lost 5 bases, the J end lost 2 bases, and 17 bases lay between the germline ends. CDR3 size: 16 residues. The CDR3 DNA follows: TGTGCCAGCAGCCTAGACTCAACGACGGTCACAGATACGCAGTATTTT. This gives the protein CASSLDSTTVTDTQYF.

The V and J genes are TRBV19 and TRBJ2-2, with 8 positions matching TRBD2. Germline lookup yields CDR1 LNHDA and CDR2 SQIVND (reference sequence). CDR3 size: 14 residues. Unmatched junction bases numbered 5, after V lost 8 bases and J lost 3 bases. The CDR3 sequence: CASQPGGYTGELFF. The CDR3 DNA follows: TGTGCCAGTCAACCGGGGGGGTACACCGGGGAGCTGTTTTTT.

The V gene is TRBV7-3, the J gene TRBJ2-7; 9 bases are shared with TRBD1. CDR3 length equals 16 residues. The ends lost 1 base at V and 2 bases at J; junction bases unmatched: 6. CDR1 is SGHTA, CDR2 FQGTGA, per germline. In DNA form, the CDR3 reads TGTGCCAGCAGCTTAAACAGAGGACAGGGGACCTACGAGCAGTACTTC. It yields the protein CASSLNRGQGTYEQYF.